A selection of T cell receptor beta chains follows, all from one sample in a study of cytomegalovirus exposure and HLA in healthy donors. Generated by immunoSEQ multiplex PCR, the TCRdb table keeps only in-frame clones and is missing some. This table holds 200,000 to 250,000 clones, 75% to 80% found once. The specimen sequenced was PBMCs. These receptors all stem from a man between 18 and 35 years old in good health and CMV-seronegative. Each CDR3 is given with its conserved first and last residue. The order of the fields is clone size, D gene, J gene, V gene, CDR3 DNA, CDR3 protein. D genes are given only for firm matches. The size of a clone is reported for some rows only, either as once, few or many, or as a class for expanded clones.

once,TRBD2,TRBJ2-7,TRBV11-3,TGTGCCAGCAGCTCCCCCTGGGGAGGGGCCAGCTCCTACGAGCAGTACTTC,CASSSPWGGASSYEQYF
NA,NA,TRBJ2-1,TRBV7-9,TGTGCCAGCAGCCAGGGGCGGGAGCAGTTCTTC,CASSQGREQFF
NA,TRBD1,TRBJ1-1,TRBV18,TGTGCCAGCTCACCACTGGGACAGGGCGACACTGAAGCTTTCTTT,CASSPLGQGDTEAFF
NA,NA,TRBJ2-3,TRBV4-3,TGCGCCAGCAGCCAAGAACAGGGAGGGGCAGATACGCAGTATTTT,CASSQEQGGADTQYF
NA,TRBD2,TRBJ2-3,TRBV7-9,TGTGCCAGCAGCTTACGGGGGGACCGCACAGATACGCAGTATTTT,CASSLRGDRTDTQYF
NA,TRBD2,TRBJ2-7,TRBV11-2,TGTGCCAGCAGCCGCCGCAGGGTAGCGGGAGTCTACGAGCAGTACTTC,CASSRRRVAGVYEQYF
NA,NA,TRBJ1-2,TRBV6-5,TGTGCCAGCAGTCCCAGGGGCCTTGCTAACTATGGCTACACCTTC,CASSPRGLANYGYTF
NA,NA,TRBJ2-7,TRBV7-9,TGTGCCAGCAGCTTTATGTCGGGTGAGCAGTACTTC,CASSFMSGEQYF
few,NA,TRBJ1-5,TRBV6-1,TGTGCCAGCAGTGAAAACCAGGGGACCGAGGGGCCCCAGCATTTT,CASSENQGTEGPQHF
NA,NA,TRBJ1-1,TRBV14,TGTGCCAGCAGCCAAGACGGGGACAAGAACACTGAAGCTTTCTTT,CASSQDGDKNTEAFF
few,TRBD2,TRBJ2-1,TRBV30,TGTGCCTGGAGTCAAAAGGGACTAGCGGACAATGAGCAGTTCTTC,CAWSQKGLADNEQFF
NA,TRBD1,TRBJ2-4,TRBV19,TGTGCCAGTAGTATAACAGGGGCGGCCAAAAACATTCAGTACTTC,CASSITGAAKNIQYF
NA,TRBD1,TRBJ1-4,TRBV11-3,TGTGCCAGCAGCGGTGGACAGGGATCAACTAATGAAAAACTGTTTTTT,CASSGGQGSTNEKLFF
NA,NA,TRBJ2-1,TRBV29-1,TGCAGCGTTGAAAGCGTTAGCTCCTACAATGAGCAGTTCTTC,CSVESVSSYNEQFF
NA,TRBD1,TRBJ1-5,TRBV18,TGTGCCAGCTCACCGTTTACAGGGGACGCAAGCAATCAGCCCCAGCATTTT,CASSPFTGDASNQPQHF
NA,TRBD1,TRBJ2-7,TRBV19,TGTGCCAGTAGTGCACAGGGGAACGCGGGCGAGCAGTACTTC,CASSAQGNAGEQYF
NA,NA,TRBJ1-5,TRBV2,TGTGCCACCTCGGGACAAGGGGACCAGCCCCAGCATTTT,CATSGQGDQPQHF
NA,TRBD2,TRBJ2-7,TRBV5-6,TGTGCCAGCAGCTTGGCCTTAGCGGGAGGGCCGACCTACGAGCAGTACTTC,CASSLALAGGPTYEQYF
NA,NA,TRBJ2-7,TRBV7-2,TGTGCCAGCAGCTTAACGGGACAATCCTACGAGCAGTACTTC,CASSLTGQSYEQYF
NA,NA,TRBJ1-2,TRBV4-3,TGCGCCAGCAGCCAAGCCGGACAGATATTCTATGGCTACACCTTC,CASSQAGQIFYGYTF
NA,NA,TRBJ2-2,TRBV7-3,TGTGCCAGCAGCCTCTCCGGGACACAAACCGGGGAGCTGTTTTTT,CASSLSGTQTGELFF
NA,TRBD1,TRBJ2-5,TRBV7-7,TGTGCTAGCAGTTCCTCAGGGGGAGAGACCCAGTACTTC,CASSSSGGETQYF
NA,TRBD2,TRBJ2-7,TRBV5-6,TGTGCCAGCAGCTCCCCTTGGCGGGAGACGGACGAGCAGTACTTC,CASSSPWRETDEQYF
NA,TRBD2,TRBJ2-5,TRBV28,TGTGCCAGCAGTGCCCTAGCGGGAGGGCCGGGGGAGCAGTACTTC,CASSALAGGPGEQYF
NA,NA,TRBJ1-2,TRBV29-1,TGCAGCATTGGAGAAGCATATGGCTACACCTTC,CSIGEAYGYTF
NA,NA,TRBJ2-3,TRBV7-9,TGTGCCAGCAGCCTTTGGGCCACGTACTCTACCACAGATACGCAGTATTTT,CASSLWATYSTTDTQYF
NA,TRBD1,TRBJ2-7,TRBV7-6,TGTGCCAGCAGTTTGGGACCCGGGACAGGGGGCGACGAGCAGTACTTC,CASSLGPGTGGDEQYF
NA,TRBD1,TRBJ2-5,TRBV5-6,TGTGCCAGCAGCCCTACAGGGGTGGAAGAGACCCAGTACTTC,CASSPTGVEETQYF
once,TRBD2,TRBJ2-3,TRBV29-1,TGCAGCGTTGTGACTAGCGGGATTCTCCCAAACACAGATACGCAGTATTTT,CSVVTSGILPNTDTQYF
NA,TRBD1,TRBJ1-2,TRBV7-9,TGTGCCAGCAGCTTAATCGGGACAGGGGCTTCCTATGGCTACACCTTC,CASSLIGTGASYGYTF
NA,TRBD2,TRBJ2-2,TRBV29-1,TGCAGCGTTGTGGGACTAGCGGCAAACACCGGGGAGCTGTTTTTT,CSVVGLAANTGELFF
NA,NA,TRBJ1-2,TRBV11-3,TGTGCTAGCAGCTTAGATCAGGGTGGCTACTATGGCTACACCTTC,CASSLDQGGYYGYTF
NA,NA,TRBJ2-3,TRBV7-9,TGTGCCAGCACCCTAGGGACTGAGCAGTATTTT,CASTLGTEQYF
NA,NA,TRBJ1-5,TRBV6-1,TGTGCCAGCAGTGAAGCGTCCCCGAGGGAGGGGAATCAGCCCCAGCATTTT,CASSEASPREGNQPQHF
NA,TRBD2,TRBJ2-3,TRBV7-3,TGTGCCAGCAGCTTAGCCCCTCTAGCGGGGGTTGATACGCAGTATTTT,CASSLAPLAGVDTQYF
few,TRBD2,TRBJ2-1,TRBV7-2,TGTGCCAGCGCGCAGCGGGGGGGCCGTTTCAATGAGCAGTTCTTC,CASAQRGGRFNEQFF
NA,TRBD2,TRBJ2-7,TRBV5-8,TGTGCCAGCAGCTCGACTAGCGGGGTGACCTACGAGCAGTACTTC,CASSSTSGVTYEQYF
NA,NA,TRBJ1-2,TRBV30,TGTGCCTGGAGTGTACCCGGGGGATCCGGCTACACCTTC,CAWSVPGGSGYTF
NA,TRBD2,TRBJ2-3,TRBV2,TGTGCCAGCAACGTACTAGCGGGTGCCGGAGATACGCAGTATTTT,CASNVLAGAGDTQYF
once,NA,TRBJ1-5,TRBV30,TGTGCCGGGGGGAGCAATCAGCCCCAGCATTTT,CAGGSNQPQHF
few,NA,TRBJ2-5,TRBV7-9,TGTGCCAGCAGCTTAGCACAGGGCGGACAAGAGACCCAGTACTTC,CASSLAQGGQETQYF
NA,NA,TRBJ2-7,TRBV11-3,TGTGCCAGCAGCTTTGGGCAGGGCGATGGCGAGCAGTACTTC,CASSFGQGDGEQYF
NA,NA,TRBJ2-6,TRBV7-6,TGTGCCAGCAGCTTTGGGCAGTGGGTCTCTGGGGCCAACGTCCTGACTTTC,CASSFGQWVSGANVLTF
NA,NA,TRBJ2-2,TRBV19,TGTGCCAGTAGTATCAGAGGCCTACCCAACACCGGGGAGCTGTTTTTT,CASSIRGLPNTGELFF
NA,TRBD1,TRBJ2-7,TRBV9,TGTGCCAGCAGCGTAGCGGGGACAGGGAAGGACGAGCAGTACTTC,CASSVAGTGKDEQYF
NA,NA,TRBJ1-1,TRBV13,TGTGCCAGCAGCAGACCGCAGGGGATTCAAGCTTTCTTT,CASSRPQGIQAFF
NA,TRBD1,TRBJ1-1,TRBV6-1,TGTGCCAGCAGAGAAAGACAGGGCTTGAACACTGAAGCTTTCTTT,CASRERQGLNTEAFF
NA,NA,TRBJ2-5,TRBV7-2,TGTGCCAGCAGCTTCGATACGACTCAAAGGTACCAAGAGACCCAGTACTTC,CASSFDTTQRYQETQYF
NA,NA,TRBJ2-7,TRBV6-5,TGTGCCAGCAGTGGCCCCCGGGGAATGGGGGAGCAGTACTTC,CASSGPRGMGEQYF
NA,NA,TRBJ2-7,TRBV18,TGTGCCAGCTCACCGGACAGCTACGAGCAGTACTTC,CASSPDSYEQYF
NA,NA,TRBJ2-5,TRBV19,TGTGCCAGTAGGCTTCAGTACCAAGAGACCCAGTACTTC,CASRLQYQETQYF
few,TRBD1,TRBJ2-3,TRBV19,TGTGCCAGTAGTCTCTGGGACAGGGCGGGCACAGATACGCAGTATTTT,CASSLWDRAGTDTQYF
NA,NA,TRBJ1-4,TRBV9,TGTGCCAGCAGCGTGGGCCAGGGAGGAGAAAAACTGTTTTTT,CASSVGQGGEKLFF
NA,TRBD1,TRBJ2-2,TRBV19,TGTGCCAGTACCCAAGAAACAGGGGGCACCGGGGAGCTGTTTTTT,CASTQETGGTGELFF
NA,NA,TRBJ1-1,TRBV6-6,TGTGCCAGCAGTAAACAGGGTGGGGACACTGAAGCTTTCTTT,CASSKQGGDTEAFF